This entry features one TCR beta chain sequence. Its antigen is undetermined. The data were obtained in a study of beta chain features in type 1 diabetes. Background on the study: Sorted cells, 90 million to 130 million in number, were examined across all samples.

The V end lost 6 bases, the J end lost 1 base, and 9 bases lay between the germline ends. CDR3 length: 13 residues. Germline V gene lookup returns CDR1 SGHTA and CDR2 FQGTGA. Expressed TCRB transcripts were sequenced after all isolated RNA was converted to cDNA. The protocol was immunoSEQ multiplex PCR, while the TCRdb copy is restricted to in-frame clones and leaves out a portion. This sample has 600,000 to 750,000 clones, with roughly 12% found just once. Overall study findings and caveats: VDJ junctions in type 1 diabetes patients carried more deletions and fewer insertions. The study found moderately but significantly shorter TCRB CDR3s in all four CD4+ subsets of Type 1 diabetes patients.

The sequenced material came from naive CD4+ T cells from blood. The V call is TRBV7-3, the J call TRBJ1-1; D gene uncertain. This sequence was found in a man aged 30-40 years with type 1 diabetes. As DNA, the CDR3 is TGTGCCAGCAGTCCAGGCTGGAACACTGAAGCTTTCTTT. Residues: CASSPGWNTEAFF.